A selection of T cell receptor beta chains follows, all from one sample in a study of T cell responses to AZD1222 COVID-19 vaccine. The repertoire was sequenced with immunoSEQ multiplex PCR; TCRdb's copy has only in-frame clones and lacks some. The table records some 140,000 clones, roughly nine tenths of them present only once. This specimen consisted of peripheral blood, obtained on day 0 of AZD1222 vaccination. The source is an adult in good health. Both conserved end residues are part of each CDR3. A D gene is named only where the DNA matches it firmly. Rows may omit the clone size; those that give it use once, few, many or a size class.

size: -; D: -; J: TRBJ1-4; length: 15; V: TRBV7-2; CDR3: CASSLAGRGNEKLFF; DNA: TGTGCCAGCAGCTTAGCGGGGAGGGGGAATGAAAAACTGTTTTTT
size: -; D: -; J: TRBJ2-5; length: 14; V: TRBV9; CDR3: CASSVGGAEETQYF; DNA: TGTGCCAGCAGCGTAGGAGGGGCCGAAGAGACCCAGTACTTC
size: -; D: TRBD1; J: TRBJ2-2; length: 13; V: TRBV10-3; CDR3: CAIGRGRPGELFF; DNA: TGTGCCATCGGCAGGGGGCGCCCCGGGGAGCTGTTTTTT
size: -; D: TRBD1; J: TRBJ2-5; length: 16; V: TRBV6-4; CDR3: CASRSGGCAGKETQYF; DNA: TGTGCCAGCAGGTCAGGGGGCTGTGCCGGGAAAGAGACCCAGTACTTC
size: once; D: -; J: TRBJ1-2; length: 17; V: TRBV19; CDR3: CASSTRASLTSDYGYTF; DNA: TGTGCCAGTAGTACGCGGGCTTCTCTCACGTCCGACTATGGCTACACCTTC
size: -; D: -; J: TRBJ1-5; length: 14; V: TRBV27; CDR3: CASSLQGRNQPQHF; DNA: TGTGCCAGCAGTTTACAGGGTCGGAATCAGCCCCAGCATTTT
size: -; D: -; J: TRBJ2-7; length: 12; V: TRBV2; CDR3: CAGRQVSYEQYF; DNA: TGTGCCGGACGACAGGTCTCCTACGAGCAGTACTTC
size: many; D: -; J: TRBJ1-1; length: 12; V: TRBV2; CDR3: CASSETWVGAFF; DNA: TGTGCCAGCAGTGAGACATGGGTCGGAGCTTTCTTT
size: -; D: -; J: TRBJ2-1; length: 11; V: TRBV12-3/TRBV12-4; CDR3: CASSGSNEQFF; DNA: TGTGCCAGCAGTGGCTCCAATGAGCAGTTCTTC
size: -; D: -; J: TRBJ1-1; length: 15; V: TRBV7-3; CDR3: CASSGTSGRGTEAFF; DNA: TGTGCCAGCAGCGGAACCTCAGGGAGAGGGACTGAAGCTTTCTTT
size: -; D: -; J: TRBJ1-5; length: 16; V: TRBV3-1/TRBV3-2; CDR3: CASSQDRGQGDQPQHF; DNA: TGTGCCAGCAGCCAAGATCGGGGCCAGGGTGATCAGCCCCAGCATTTT
size: once; D: -; J: TRBJ2-1; length: 14; V: TRBV6-5; CDR3: CASSPSGPNNEQFF; DNA: TGTGCCAGCAGTCCTTCAGGGCCGAACAATGAGCAGTTCTTC
size: -; D: -; J: TRBJ1-2; length: 14; V: TRBV27; CDR3: CASSLNWETIGYTF; DNA: TGTGCCAGCAGTTTAAACTGGGAGACTATTGGCTACACCTTC
size: -; D: -; J: TRBJ1-4; length: 14; V: TRBV5-1; CDR3: CASAPRGLGEKLFF; DNA: TGCGCCAGCGCCCCCCGGGGACTGGGGGAAAAACTGTTTTTT
size: -; D: -; J: TRBJ2-1; length: 16; V: TRBV13; CDR3: CASSTRLVTTYNEQFF; DNA: TGTGCCAGCAGCACCAGACTAGTAACCACCTACAATGAGCAGTTCTTC
size: -; D: -; J: TRBJ1-1; length: 14; V: TRBV7-9; CDR3: CASSHTRVDTEAFF; DNA: TGTGCCAGCAGCCACACTAGGGTAGACACTGAAGCTTTCTTT
size: -; D: TRBD1; J: TRBJ2-7; length: 13; V: TRBV29-1; CDR3: CSVDRGVSDEQYF; DNA: TGCAGCGTAGACAGGGGGGTTAGCGACGAGCAGTACTTC
size: -; D: TRBD1; J: TRBJ2-7; length: 14; V: TRBV28; CDR3: CASRRQGGPYEQYF; DNA: TGTGCCAGCAGGCGACAGGGGGGTCCCTACGAGCAGTACTTC
size: once; D: TRBD2; J: TRBJ2-2; length: 17; V: TRBV6-6; CDR3: CASSPWTSGVNTGELFF; DNA: TGTGCCAGCAGTCCCTGGACTAGCGGCGTCAACACCGGGGAGCTGTTTTTT
size: -; D: -; J: TRBJ1-5; length: 13; V: TRBV27; CDR3: CASSYRFSQPQHF; DNA: TGTGCCAGCAGTTATAGGTTCAGTCAGCCCCAGCATTTT
size: -; D: TRBD1; J: TRBJ2-1; length: 13; V: TRBV3-1/TRBV3-2; CDR3: CASSHRQGNEQFF; DNA: TGTGCCAGCAGCCATAGACAGGGCAATGAGCAGTTCTTC
size: -; D: -; J: TRBJ2-5; length: 15; V: TRBV7-2; CDR3: CASSLFSGEQETQYF; DNA: TGTGCCAGCAGCTTATTTTCGGGGGAACAAGAGACCCAGTACTTC
size: -; D: -; J: TRBJ2-4; length: 17; V: TRBV15; CDR3: CATSTNRVGLAKNIQYF; DNA: TGTGCCACCAGCACCAATAGGGTGGGCCTAGCCAAAAACATTCAGTACTTC
size: -; D: -; J: TRBJ1-1; length: 11; V: TRBV21-1; CDR3: CASRGLSEAFF; DNA: TGTGCCAGCAGGGGGCTCTCAGAAGCTTTCTTT
size: few; D: -; J: TRBJ1-6; length: 13; V: TRBV28; CDR3: CASSLKDNSPLHF; DNA: TGTGCCAGCAGTTTAAAGGATAATTCACCCCTCCACTTT
size: -; D: -; J: TRBJ2-7; length: 12; V: TRBV6-5; CDR3: CASGFDRLGQYF; DNA: TGTGCCAGCGGGTTCGACAGGCTTGGGCAGTACTTC
size: -; D: -; J: TRBJ1-2; length: 13; V: TRBV5-1; CDR3: CASSRGIDYGYTF; DNA: TGCGCCAGCAGCCGAGGGATAGACTATGGCTACACCTTC
size: -; D: TRBD1; J: TRBJ1-1; length: 14; V: TRBV6-1; CDR3: CASSFAGTAIEAFF; DNA: TGTGCCAGCAGTTTTGCCGGGACAGCAATTGAAGCTTTCTTT
size: -; D: -; J: TRBJ1-2; length: 15; V: TRBV5-1; CDR3: CARSRAGGSGDGYTF; DNA: TGCGCCCGCAGCCGGGCGGGGGGTAGTGGTGATGGCTACACCTTC
size: -; D: -; J: TRBJ1-1; length: 14; V: TRBV5-8; CDR3: CASSLYGVGTEAFF; DNA: TGTGCCAGCAGCTTGTATGGGGTGGGGACTGAAGCTTTCTTT
size: -; D: -; J: TRBJ2-5; length: 15; V: TRBV5-4; CDR3: CASSDRGANAETQYF; DNA: TGTGCCAGCAGCGACCGCGGTGCCAACGCGGAGACCCAGTACTTC
size: -; D: -; J: TRBJ1-1; length: 14; V: TRBV5-1; CDR3: CASSLVRGGTEAFF; DNA: TGCGCCAGCAGCTTGGTGCGGGGTGGCACTGAAGCTTTCTTT
size: -; D: TRBD1; J: TRBJ2-4; length: 14; V: TRBV19; CDR3: CASSSTGGENIQYF; DNA: TGTGCCAGTAGTTCGACAGGGGGAGAAAACATTCAGTACTTC
size: -; D: -; J: TRBJ1-2; length: 10; V: TRBV5-5; CDR3: CASEGHGYTF; DNA: TGTGCCAGCGAAGGGCATGGCTACACCTTC
size: -; D: TRBD2; J: TRBJ2-1; length: 17; V: TRBV3-1/TRBV3-2; CDR3: CASSPQGTSGPNNEQFF; DNA: TGTGCCAGCAGCCCTCAAGGGACTAGCGGGCCTAACAATGAGCAGTTCTTC
size: -; D: TRBD2; J: TRBJ2-7; length: 19; V: TRBV27; CDR3: CASSLSSGLAGGRPYEQYF; DNA: TGTGCCAGCAGTTTATCGAGCGGACTAGCGGGGGGGCGACCCTACGAGCAGTACTTC
size: -; D: TRBD1; J: TRBJ2-6; length: 18; V: TRBV7-3; CDR3: CASSPPGQGYSGANVLTF; DNA: TGTGCCAGCAGCCCTCCGGGACAGGGCTACTCTGGGGCCAACGTCCTGACTTTC
size: -; D: TRBD1; J: TRBJ1-1; length: 14; V: TRBV12-5; CDR3: CASGAYRGSTEAFF; DNA: TGTGCTAGTGGTGCCTACAGGGGGAGCACTGAAGCTTTCTTT
size: -; D: -; J: TRBJ1-1; length: 12; V: TRBV10-3; CDR3: CAITGRRGEAFF; DNA: TGTGCCATCACTGGGCGGAGGGGGGAAGCTTTCTTT
size: -; D: TRBD1; J: TRBJ1-1; length: 14; V: TRBV5-1; CDR3: CASSHPGTGTEAFF; DNA: TGCGCCAGCAGTCATCCGGGGACAGGCACTGAAGCTTTCTTT
size: -; D: -; J: TRBJ2-2; length: 12; V: TRBV7-3; CDR3: CASSLAGSGLFF; DNA: TGTGCCAGCAGCTTGGCGGGGTCGGGGCTGTTTTTT
size: -; D: -; J: TRBJ2-1; length: 16; V: TRBV6-4; CDR3: CASSDRGGTSYNEQFF; DNA: TGTGCCAGCAGTGACCGGGGCGGGACTTCGTACAATGAGCAGTTCTTC
size: -; D: TRBD1; J: TRBJ2-3; length: 15; V: TRBV6-1; CDR3: CASSERTGGAHTQYF; DNA: TGTGCCAGCAGTGAGCGGACAGGGGGCGCGCATACGCAGTATTTT
size: -; D: TRBD1; J: TRBJ1-2; length: 15; V: TRBV9; CDR3: CASSALTGSNYGYTF; DNA: TGTGCCAGCAGCGCCCTGACAGGGTCAAACTATGGCTACACCTTC
size: -; D: -; J: TRBJ2-3; length: 12; V: TRBV9; CDR3: CASSALTDTQYF; DNA: TGTGCCAGCAGCGCCCTCACAGATACGCAGTATTTT
size: -; D: TRBD1; J: TRBJ1-1; length: 15; V: TRBV7-2; CDR3: CASSSTGVGNTEAFF; DNA: TGTGCCAGCAGCTCGACAGGGGTCGGTAACACTGAAGCTTTCTTT
size: -; D: TRBD1; J: TRBJ2-7; length: 13; V: TRBV3-1/TRBV3-2; CDR3: CASRDRVTYEQYF; DNA: TGTGCCAGCAGGGACAGGGTAACCTACGAGCAGTACTTC
size: -; D: -; J: TRBJ2-7; length: 15; V: TRBV7-9; CDR3: CASRPVTTETYEQYF; DNA: TGTGCCAGCAGACCCGTAACGACAGAGACCTACGAGCAGTACTTC
size: -; D: -; J: TRBJ1-2; length: 12; V: TRBV12-3/TRBV12-4; CDR3: CASTSQANGYTF; DNA: TGTGCCAGCACATCCCAGGCCAATGGCTACACCTTC
size: -; D: -; J: TRBJ1-1; length: 14; V: TRBV7-9; CDR3: CASSPGQMNTEAFF; DNA: TGTGCCAGCAGCCCCGGACAGATGAACACTGAAGCTTTCTTT
size: -; D: -; J: TRBJ1-2; length: 12; V: TRBV5-1; CDR3: CASSPNTGGYTF; DNA: TGCGCCAGCAGCCCCAACACGGGAGGCTACACCTTC
size: once; D: -; J: TRBJ1-3; length: 14; V: TRBV4-1; CDR3: CASRKLGTGNTIYF; DNA: TGCGCCAGCAGAAAGTTAGGGACAGGAAACACCATATATTTT
size: -; D: -; J: TRBJ1-3; length: 14; V: TRBV5-8; CDR3: CASSWRRSGNTIYF; DNA: TGTGCCAGCAGCTGGAGGAGGTCAGGAAACACCATATATTTT
size: -; D: TRBD1; J: TRBJ1-6; length: 17; V: TRBV7-9; CDR3: CASSFIRDGTGNSPLHF; DNA: TGTGCCAGCAGCTTTATTAGGGACGGGACAGGGAATTCACCCCTCCACTTT
size: -; D: -; J: TRBJ1-1; length: 11; V: TRBV6-2/TRBV6-3; CDR3: CASSRRTEAFF; DNA: TGTGCCAGCAGTAGGCGCACTGAAGCTTTCTTT
size: -; D: TRBD1; J: TRBJ1-5; length: 17; V: TRBV30; CDR3: CAWASGTGVHSNQPQHF; DNA: TGTGCCTGGGCTTCCGGGACAGGGGTTCATAGCAATCAGCCCCAGCATTTT
size: -; D: -; J: TRBJ1-1; length: 16; V: TRBV18; CDR3: CASSPLGGGENTEAFF; DNA: TGTGCCAGCTCACCTCTTGGCGGGGGCGAAAACACTGAAGCTTTCTTT
size: once; D: -; J: TRBJ2-2; length: 14; V: TRBV6-6; CDR3: CASRYPQATGELFF; DNA: TGTGCCAGCAGATACCCACAAGCCACCGGGGAGCTGTTTTTT